Below, 26 T cell receptor beta chains from the same sample are listed, as sequenced in a study of technical replicates of blood from several donors. Sequencing was performed with immunoSEQ multiplex PCR; in TCRdb, only in-frame clones are kept and a portion is missing. The sample yields 80,000 or so clones, about 96% seen once. What was sequenced was T cells isolated from PBMCs. The origin of the receptors is a human donor in good health.

The rearrangement links TRBV18 to TRBJ2-3, with 10 bases matching TRBD2. This CDR3 spans 16 amino acids. V lost 4 bases and J lost 2; bases outside the gene matches: 6. Germline loops: CDR1 KGHSH, CDR2 LQKENI. CDR3 in amino acids: CASSQGTSENTDTQYF. The CDR3 DNA reads as TGTGCCAGCTCACAAGGGACTAGCGAGAACACAGATACGCAGTATTTT.

With respect to this clone: The same CDR3 is also encoded by other DNA sequences in this sample. V is TRBV6-5 and J is TRBJ1-1; D possibly corresponds to TRBD1 (6 bases). The V gene's germline CDR1 is MNHEY and CDR2 SVGAGI. This CDR3 is 12 amino acids long. Trimming left V 0 bases short and J 8 bases short, with 7 bases between. CDR3 sequence: CASSYSTGEAFF. CDR3 sequence (DNA): TGTGCCAGCAGTTACTCGACAGGCGAAGCTTTCTTT.

This CDR3 is CASSYSRASGDNEQFF. CDR3 nucleotide sequence: TGTGCCAGCAGTTACTCGAGGGCGTCAGGGGACAATGAGCAGTTCTTC. The chain has TRBV6-5 and TRBJ2-1; a possible D gene is TRBD1 (6 bases). Trimming took 0 bases from V and 5 from J, leaving 14 bases between them. CDR1 is MNHEY and CDR2 is SVGAGI in the germline V gene. This CDR3 has 16 residues.

The rearrangement uses TRBV7-3 and TRBJ2-5, with TRBD1 matching 10 bases. Germline trimming cut 5 bases from V and 7 bases from J; bases unmatched to any gene: 10. From germline, CDR1 is SGHTA and CDR2 FQGTGA. This CDR3 comprises 15 residues. The CDR3 coding sequence is TGTGCCAGCAGCCATCGGGGGACAGGGGAAGGGACCCAGTACTTC. Its protein is CASSHRGTGEGTQYF. Full variable domain (remainder filled in from reference TRBV7-3 and TRBJ2-5): GAGVSQTPSNKVTEKGKYVELRCDPISGHTALYWYRQSLGQGPEFLIYFQGTGAADDSGLPNDRFFAVRPEGSVSTLKIQRTERGDSAVYLCASSHRGTGEGTQYFGPGTRLLVL.

The gene calls are TRBV4-1 and TRBJ1-2, with a possible D match to TRBD1 (5 bases). CDR1 is MGHRA and CDR2 is YSYEKL in the germline V gene. The V end was cut by 0 bases, the J end by 5 bases, with 13 bases between. This CDR3 is built from 15 residues. CDR3 in amino acids: CASSQDDRVGYGYTF. In DNA, the CDR3 is TGCGCCAGCAGCCAAGATGACAGAGTGGGGTATGGCTACACCTTC.

The chain has TRBV29-1 and TRBJ2-3, with 7 bases identical to TRBD1. Unmatched junction bases numbered 13, after V lost 8 bases and J lost 5 bases. Germline V lookup: CDR1 SQVTM, CDR2 ANQGSEA. The CDR3 loop spans 14 amino acids. DNA of the CDR3: TGCAGCCCTGCGACCGACAGGGAAGTAGATACGCAGTATTTT. Protein: CSPATDREVDTQYF.

The chain combines TRBV19 with TRBJ1-2; D call uncertain. This CDR3 is 16 amino acids long. V gave up 3 bases and J gave up 3 bases, with 17 bases separating them. Germline loops: CDR1 LNHDA, CDR2 SQIVND (reference sequence). CDR3 DNA sequence: TGTGCCAGTAGTATCTCTTCCCCCGGCGACTACTATGGCTACACCTTC. Its protein is CASSISSPGDYYGYTF.

The rearrangement links TRBV5-4 to TRBJ2-7; D remains unclear. Trimming stripped 4 bases from V and 0 bases from J, with 11 bases between. Per germline, CDR1 SGHNT and CDR2 YYREEE (reference sequence). The CDR3 is 14 amino acids. CDR3 amino acids: CASSRTDNSYEQYF. The DNA for the CDR3 is TGTGCCAGCAGCCGAACAGATAACTCCTACGAGCAGTACTTC.

This clone was recorded once. The genes are TRBV19 and TRBJ2-1; 7 bases fit TRBD2. Germline values: CDR1 LNHDA, CDR2 SQIVND (reference sequence). The J segment lost 0 bases and the V segment lost 6 bases, leaving 5 bases of the junction unmatched. The length of the CDR3 is 15 residues. This CDR3 reads CASRGAGFSYNEQFF. For the CDR3, the DNA is TGTGCCAGTAGAGGAGCGGGATTCTCCTACAATGAGCAGTTCTTC.

This chain links TRBV7-9 with TRBJ2-3; TRBD2 matches at 8 bases. Germline V CDR1 and CDR2: SEHNR, FQNEAQ (reference sequence). This CDR3 region has 14 residues. The V and J ends lost 5 bases and 3 bases, in that order; junction bases with no gene match: 4. The chain's CDR3 is CASSGRGGTDTQYF. The CDR3, as DNA: TGTGCCAGCAGCGGACGGGGGGGGACAGATACGCAGTATTTT.

The chain uses TRBV7-6 and TRBJ2-1, with 9 bases fitting TRBD2. The CDR3 has 18 residues. Looked up from germline, CDR1 is SGHVS and CDR2 is FNYEAQ. With 2 bases clipped from V and 2 bases from J, the junction kept 10 bases outside the gene matches. CDR3 nucleotide sequence: TGTGCCAGCAGCTTATTGTTAGCGGGAGAAGGCCCCTACAATGAGCAGTTCTTC. Its protein product is CASSLLLAGEGPYNEQFF.

The chain has TRBV5-1 and TRBJ2-7, with D maybe TRBD2 (7 bases). CDR1 and CDR2 from the germline V gene are SGHRS and YFSETQ. Trimming took 3 bases from V and 3 from J, leaving 13 bases between them. This CDR3 has 14 amino acids. CDR3: CASSWRGTNYEQYF. The CDR3 DNA follows: TGCGCCAGCAGCTGGCGGGGGACAAACTACGAGCAGTACTTC.

In DNA, the CDR3 is TGCGCCAGCAGCCCTAGGACAGGGAGAACTGAAGCTTTCTTT. Its protein product is CASSPRTGRTEAFF. The chain links TRBV4-1 to TRBJ1-1; 8 nucleotides align to TRBD1. The CDR3 totals 14 residues. Trimming cost V 4 bases and J 5 bases; bases outside gene matches: 6. The germline V gene encodes CDR1 MGHRA and CDR2 YSYEKL.

This clone is judged medium-sized (0.01 to 0.1%). The genes are TRBV13 and TRBJ1-1; no firm D call. CDR1 PRHDT and CDR2 FYEKMQ come from the germline V gene (reference sequence). The ends were cut back, 4 bases at V and 3 bases at J, with 6 bases in the middle. The CDR3 totals 12 residues. The CDR3 sequence is CASSWQDTEAFF. Here the CDR3 DNA reads TGTGCCAGCAGCTGGCAGGACACTGAAGCTTTCTTT.

CDR3 sequence reads: CASRNRGPGTEAFF. The CDR3 bases are TGTGCCAGCCGCAACAGGGGACCAGGGACTGAAGCTTTCTTT. The V gene is TRBV18, the J gene TRBJ1-1; 7 positions match TRBD1. Germline assignment: CDR1 KGHSH and CDR2 LQKENI. CDR3 length: 14 amino acids. V was pared by 8 bases and J by 5 bases, with 11 bases of the junction left unmatched.

The chain joins TRBV5-5 to TRBJ2-6, with D tentatively TRBD1 (6 bases). Germline V gene lookup returns CDR1 SGHKS and CDR2 YYEKEE (reference sequence). V was trimmed by 0 bases and J by 2 bases, leaving 6 bases between them. The CDR3 is 15 residues long. The DNA for the CDR3 is TGTGCCAGCAGCTTGGGGACAGCTGGGGCCAACGTCCTGACTTTC. Translation: CASSLGTAGANVLTF. The full variable domain, in which reference TRBV5-5 and TRBJ2-6 provide the parts outside the CDR3, is DAGVTQSPTHLIKTRGQQVTLRCSPISGHKSVSWYQQVLGQGPQFIFQYYEKEERGRGNFPDRFSARQFPNYSSELNVNALLLGDSALYLCASSLGTAGANVLTFGAGSRLTVL.

CDR3 region: CASSLGTGRDEQYF. CDR3 DNA sequence: TGTGCCAGCAGCTTAGGGACAGGGAGGGACGAGCAGTACTTC. The chain joins TRBV7-6 to TRBJ2-7; TRBD1 might be the D (8 bases). The CDR3 is made up of 14 amino acids. Trimming stripped 1 base from V and 5 bases from J, with 12 bases between. Germline V lookup: CDR1 SGHVS, CDR2 FNYEAQ.

The chain carries TRBV6-5 and TRBJ2-1; perhaps TRBD2 as D (6 bases). There are 13 residues in the CDR3. CDR1 and CDR2 from the germline V gene are MNHEY and SVGAGI. The V and J ends lost 5 bases and 6 bases respectively, with 11 bases between them. The CDR3: CASSREQGNEQFF. The CDR3 bases are TGTGCCAGCAGTCGGGAGCAGGGCAATGAGCAGTTCTTC.

The CDR3 is CASSPGGGGYTF. In DNA, the CDR3 is TGTGCCAGCAGCCCAGGGGGCGGTGGCTACACCTTC. V and J are TRBV27 and TRBJ1-2; TRBD1 matches at 8 bases. Trimming at V came to 6 bases and at J to 7 bases, leaving 4 bases not matched to a gene. Germline CDR1 MNHEY, CDR2 SMNVEV (reference sequence). There are 12 residues in the CDR3.

This chain joins TRBV4-1 and TRBJ2-4; possible D gene TRBD1, 5 bases. Looked up from germline, CDR1 is MGHRA and CDR2 is YSYEKL. Trimming pared 3 bases from V and 3 bases from J, leaving 15 bases between. This CDR3 has 16 amino acids. This CDR3 is CASSHKLGQNKNIQYF. In nucleotides, the CDR3 is TGCGCCAGCAGCCACAAATTGGGGCAAAACAAAAACATTCAGTACTTC.

The chain has TRBV11-2 and TRBJ1-1, with D perhaps matching TRBD1 (5 bases). CDR1 SGHAT and CDR2 FQNNGV come from the germline V gene. The CDR3 is made up of 12 amino acids. The V end was cut by 2 bases, the J end by 10 bases, with 11 bases between. CDR3 coding DNA: TGTGCCAGCAGCTTAAGGTTCGGGGGAGCTTTCTTT. Translation gives CASSLRFGGAFF.

The sample holds a few counts of this clone. The chain couples TRBV1 to TRBJ1-5; the tabulated D call, TRBD1, remains unverified against the DNA. TRBV1 is designated a pseudogene. The CDR3 length is 14 residues. For the CDR3, the DNA is TGCACCAGCAGCCCCGGACAGGCCAATCAGCCCCAGCATTTT. As protein: CTSSPGQANQPQHF.

This clone has only one observation. DNA of the CDR3: TGTGCCAGCAGCCCTGAGTGGGCCCGGGAGGGCCATTACAATGAGCAGTTCTTC. Its protein is CASSPEWAREGHYNEQFF. The gene calls are TRBV9 and TRBJ2-1, with TRBD2 matching over 8 bases. V dropped 4 bases and J dropped 4; count of bases not matched to a gene: 16. CDR3 length: 18 residues. Germline lookup yields CDR1 SGDLS and CDR2 YYNGEE.

The gene calls are TRBV18 and TRBJ2-1; TRBD2 matches at 9 bases. The ends lost 8 bases at V and 2 bases at J; junction bases unmatched: 13. The CDR3 loop spans 17 amino acids. Germline CDR1 is KGHSH and CDR2 is LQKENI. CDR3 residues: CASRTNSGGDAYNEQFF. The CDR3, as DNA: TGTGCCAGCCGGACTAATAGCGGGGGCGATGCCTACAATGAGCAGTTCTTC.

The chain couples TRBV2 to TRBJ2-3; TRBD2 aligns across 16 bases. This CDR3 is 16 amino acids long. Losses at the gene ends were 1 base for V and 13 bases for J; bases not matched to a gene: 8. The germline V gene has CDR1 SNHLY and CDR2 FYNNEI. The CDR3, as DNA: TGTGCCAGCAGTGAAGGGGGACTAGCGGGGGGGCGGTCGGAGTATTTT. Translated, it gives CASSEGGLAGGRSEYF.

This clone occurred once. The chain is built from TRBV5-6 and TRBJ1-6; D is perhaps TRBD1 (6 bases). The ends were cut back, 1 base at V and 9 bases at J, with 11 bases in the middle. In germline, CDR1 is SGHDT, CDR2 YYEEEE. CDR3 length: 14 amino acids. CDR3 amino acids: CASSLIRGLSPLHF. The CDR3 DNA is TGTGCCAGCAGCTTGATCAGGGGTCTTTCACCCCTCCACTTT.